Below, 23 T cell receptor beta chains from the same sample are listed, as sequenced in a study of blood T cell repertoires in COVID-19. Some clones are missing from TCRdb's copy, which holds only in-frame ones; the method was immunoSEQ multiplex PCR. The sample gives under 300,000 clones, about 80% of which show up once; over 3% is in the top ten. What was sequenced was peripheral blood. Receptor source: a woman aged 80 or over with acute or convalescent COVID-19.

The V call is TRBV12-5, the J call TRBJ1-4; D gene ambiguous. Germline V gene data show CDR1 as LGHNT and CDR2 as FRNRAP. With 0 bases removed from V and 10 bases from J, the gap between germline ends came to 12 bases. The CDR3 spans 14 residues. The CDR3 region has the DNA TGTGCTAGTGGTTTGGTACCTGCGGGAGGAAAACTGTTTTTT. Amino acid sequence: CASGLVPAGGKLFF.

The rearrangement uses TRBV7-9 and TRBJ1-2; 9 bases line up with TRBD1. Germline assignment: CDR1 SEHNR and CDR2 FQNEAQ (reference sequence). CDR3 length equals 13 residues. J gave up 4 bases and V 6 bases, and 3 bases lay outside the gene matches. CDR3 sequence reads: CASRKTGGYGYTF. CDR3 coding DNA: TGTGCCAGCAGAAAGACAGGGGGCTATGGCTACACCTTC.

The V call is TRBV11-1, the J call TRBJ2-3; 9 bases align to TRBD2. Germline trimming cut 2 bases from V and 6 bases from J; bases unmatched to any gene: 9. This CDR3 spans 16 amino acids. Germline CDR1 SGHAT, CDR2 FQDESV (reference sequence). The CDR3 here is CASSLYSSGVWDTQYF. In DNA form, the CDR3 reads TGTGCCAGCAGCTTATATTCTAGCGGGGTCTGGGATACGCAGTATTTT.

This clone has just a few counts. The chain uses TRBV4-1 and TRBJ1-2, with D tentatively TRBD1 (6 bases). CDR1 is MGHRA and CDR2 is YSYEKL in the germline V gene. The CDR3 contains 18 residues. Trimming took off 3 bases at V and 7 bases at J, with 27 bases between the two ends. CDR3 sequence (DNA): TGCGCCAGCAGCCAGGGTATGGGGGGGGGACACCTTCGAACTGGCTACACCTTC. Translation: CASSQGMGGGHLRTGYTF.

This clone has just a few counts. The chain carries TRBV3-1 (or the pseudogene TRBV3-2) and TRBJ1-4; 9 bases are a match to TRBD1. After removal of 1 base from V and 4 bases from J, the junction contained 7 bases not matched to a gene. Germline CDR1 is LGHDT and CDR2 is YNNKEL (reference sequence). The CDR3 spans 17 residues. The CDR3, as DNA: TGTGCCAGCAGCCAAGGGTGGGGACAGGGCCTTAATGAAAAACTGTTTTTT. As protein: CASSQGWGQGLNEKLFF.

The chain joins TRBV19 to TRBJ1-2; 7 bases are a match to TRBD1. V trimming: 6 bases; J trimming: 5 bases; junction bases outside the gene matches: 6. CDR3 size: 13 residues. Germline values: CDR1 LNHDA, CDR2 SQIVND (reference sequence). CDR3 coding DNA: TGTGCCAGTAGACAGGGGAGTTGGTATGGCTACACCTTC. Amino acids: CASRQGSWYGYTF.

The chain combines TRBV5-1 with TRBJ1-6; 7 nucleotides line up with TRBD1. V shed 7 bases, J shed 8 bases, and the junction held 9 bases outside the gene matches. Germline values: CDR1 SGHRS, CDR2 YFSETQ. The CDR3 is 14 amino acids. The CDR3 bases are TGCGCCAGCGGGACGACAGGGCACGATTCACCCCTCCACTTT. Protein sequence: CASGTTGHDSPLHF.

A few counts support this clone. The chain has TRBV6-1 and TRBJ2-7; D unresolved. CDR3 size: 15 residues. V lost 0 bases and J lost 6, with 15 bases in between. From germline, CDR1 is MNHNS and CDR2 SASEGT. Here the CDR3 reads CASSEAPWSVGEQYF. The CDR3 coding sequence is TGTGCCAGCAGTGAAGCGCCCTGGAGCGTGGGCGAGCAGTACTTC.

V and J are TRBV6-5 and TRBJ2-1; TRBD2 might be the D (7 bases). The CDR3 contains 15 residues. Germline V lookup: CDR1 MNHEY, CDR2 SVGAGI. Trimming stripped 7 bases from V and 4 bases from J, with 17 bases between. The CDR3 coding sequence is TGTGCCAGCACCGAAGGGGGGGTGGGTTACAATGAGCAGTTCTTC. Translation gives CASTEGGVGYNEQFF.

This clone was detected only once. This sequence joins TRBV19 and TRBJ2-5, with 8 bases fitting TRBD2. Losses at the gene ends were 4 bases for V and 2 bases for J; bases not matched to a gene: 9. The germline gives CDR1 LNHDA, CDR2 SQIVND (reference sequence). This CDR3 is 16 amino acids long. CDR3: CASSRGSGSWQETQYF. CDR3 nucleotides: TGTGCCAGTAGTAGGGGAAGCGGGAGTTGGCAAGAGACCCAGTACTTC.

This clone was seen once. The CDR3 nucleotides read TGTGCCAGCAGTGACAGGACAGGTCGTGGCTACACCTTC. Translating gives CASSDRTGRGYTF. The gene calls are TRBV6-4 and TRBJ1-2; 7 nucleotides agree with TRBD1. The CDR3 totals 13 residues. Per the germline V gene, CDR1 is MRHNA and CDR2 is SNTAGT. Trimming cost V 2 bases and J 7 bases; bases outside gene matches: 4.

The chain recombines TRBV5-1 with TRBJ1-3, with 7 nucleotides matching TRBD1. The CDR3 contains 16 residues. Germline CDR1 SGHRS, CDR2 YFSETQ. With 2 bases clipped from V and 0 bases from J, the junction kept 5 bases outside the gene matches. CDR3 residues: CASSLTGDSSGNTIYF. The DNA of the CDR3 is TGCGCCAGCAGCTTAACAGGGGATAGCTCTGGAAACACCATATATTTT.

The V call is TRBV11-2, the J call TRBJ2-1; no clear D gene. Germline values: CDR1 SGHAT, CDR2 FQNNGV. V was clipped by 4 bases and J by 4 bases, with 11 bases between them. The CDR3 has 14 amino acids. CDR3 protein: CASSSLVVYNEQFF. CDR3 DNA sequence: TGTGCCAGCAGCTCACTTGTCGTTTACAATGAGCAGTTCTTC.

The CDR3 nucleotides are TGTGCCAGCAGCTTAGCGCCTCGGGGGGCCGTAAACACCATATATTTT. Translated, it gives CASSLAPRGAVNTIYF. The genes are TRBV7-2 and TRBJ1-3, with a possible D match to TRBD1 (6 bases). V was clipped by 0 bases and J by 6 bases, with 15 bases between them. This CDR3 region has 16 residues. Germline CDR1 SGHTA, CDR2 FQGNSA.

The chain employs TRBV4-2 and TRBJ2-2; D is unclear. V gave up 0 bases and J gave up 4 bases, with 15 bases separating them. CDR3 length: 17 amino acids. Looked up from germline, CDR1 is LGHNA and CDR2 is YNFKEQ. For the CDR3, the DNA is TGTGCCAGCAGCCAAGATCGGTTGGGCCGTCCCACCGGGGAGCTGTTTTTT. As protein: CASSQDRLGRPTGELFF.

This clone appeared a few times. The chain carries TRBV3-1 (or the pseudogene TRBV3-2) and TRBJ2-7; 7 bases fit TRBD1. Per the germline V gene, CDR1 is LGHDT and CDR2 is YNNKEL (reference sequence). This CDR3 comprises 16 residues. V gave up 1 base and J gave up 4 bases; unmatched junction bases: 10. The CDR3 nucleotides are TGTGCCAGCAGCCAAGGGTGGACAGGCCCCACGTACGAGCAGTACTTC. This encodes CASSQGWTGPTYEQYF.

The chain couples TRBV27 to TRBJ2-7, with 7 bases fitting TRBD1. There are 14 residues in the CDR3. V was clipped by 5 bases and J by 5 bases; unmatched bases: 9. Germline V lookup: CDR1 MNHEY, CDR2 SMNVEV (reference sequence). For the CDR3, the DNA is TGTGCCAGCAGTCCGAGACAGGGAATCAACGAGCAGTACTTC. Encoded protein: CASSPRQGINEQYF.

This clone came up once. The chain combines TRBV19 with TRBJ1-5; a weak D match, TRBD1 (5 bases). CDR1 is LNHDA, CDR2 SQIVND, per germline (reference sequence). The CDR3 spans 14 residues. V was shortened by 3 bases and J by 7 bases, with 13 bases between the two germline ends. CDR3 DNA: TGTGCCAGTAGTATTGAGATGGGGGGACAGCCCCAGCATTTT. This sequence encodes CASSIEMGGQPQHF.

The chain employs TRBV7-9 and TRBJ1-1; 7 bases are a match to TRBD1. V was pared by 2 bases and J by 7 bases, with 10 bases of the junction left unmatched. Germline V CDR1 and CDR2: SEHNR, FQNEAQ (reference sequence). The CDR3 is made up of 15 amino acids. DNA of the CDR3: TGTGCCAGCAGCTTATACCGGGAGGGGGCCAGTGAAGCTTTCTTT. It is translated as CASSLYREGASEAFF.

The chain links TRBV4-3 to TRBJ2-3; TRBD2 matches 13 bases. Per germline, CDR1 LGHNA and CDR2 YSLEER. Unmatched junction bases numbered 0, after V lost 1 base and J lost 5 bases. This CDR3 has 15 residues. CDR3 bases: TGCGCCAGCAGCCAAGGACTAGCGGGGGGAGATACGCAGTATTTT. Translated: CASSQGLAGGDTQYF.

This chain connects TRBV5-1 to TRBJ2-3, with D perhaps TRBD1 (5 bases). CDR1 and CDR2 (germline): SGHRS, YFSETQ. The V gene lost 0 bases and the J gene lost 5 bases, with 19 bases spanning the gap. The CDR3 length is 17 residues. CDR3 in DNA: TGCGCCAGCAGCTTGGGACAGCTAAACTCGTGGGGAGATACGCAGTATTTT. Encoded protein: CASSLGQLNSWGDTQYF.

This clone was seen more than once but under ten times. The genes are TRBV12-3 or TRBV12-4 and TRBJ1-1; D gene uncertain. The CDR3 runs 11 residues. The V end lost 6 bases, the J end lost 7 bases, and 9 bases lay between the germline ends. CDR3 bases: TGTGCCAGCAGCCTACAGATTGAAGCTTTCTTT. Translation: CASSLQIEAFF.

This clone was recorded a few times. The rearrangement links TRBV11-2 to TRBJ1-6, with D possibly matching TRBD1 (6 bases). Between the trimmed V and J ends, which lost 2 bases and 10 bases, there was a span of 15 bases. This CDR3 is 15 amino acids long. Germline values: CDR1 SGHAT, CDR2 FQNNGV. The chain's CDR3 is CASSLSPQGLSPLHF. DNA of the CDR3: TGTGCCAGCAGCTTATCCCCACAGGGCTTGTCACCCCTCCACTTT.